This T cell receptor beta chain was profiled in a study of identical twins. Broader study findings: Weaker excess sharing between twins was seen in beta out-of-frame sequences.

This clonotype was observed many times. The antigen remains undetermined. Addition of a universal primer site occurred through template switching, and cDNA carried unique molecular identifiers. TCRdb re-called the 5' RACE reads through MiXCR, storing one row per CDR3 protein. The data show about 900,000 distinct CDR3 sequences, more than 9% seen once. Germline V gene sequence: CDR1 SGHRS, CDR2 YFSETQ. With 0 bases clipped from V and 8 bases from J, the junction kept 7 bases outside the gene matches. This CDR3 contains 14 residues. These records were also assigned to another study, of yellow fever vaccine responses in identical twins.

The sequencing sample was made of PBMCs. This sequence originates from a young woman in good health. This chain uses TRBV5-1 with TRBJ1-2, with TRBD1 identical over 7 bases. CDR3 protein: CASSLGTTGEGYTF. For the CDR3, the DNA is TGCGCCAGCAGCTTGGGGACTACAGGGGAAGGCTACACCTTC.